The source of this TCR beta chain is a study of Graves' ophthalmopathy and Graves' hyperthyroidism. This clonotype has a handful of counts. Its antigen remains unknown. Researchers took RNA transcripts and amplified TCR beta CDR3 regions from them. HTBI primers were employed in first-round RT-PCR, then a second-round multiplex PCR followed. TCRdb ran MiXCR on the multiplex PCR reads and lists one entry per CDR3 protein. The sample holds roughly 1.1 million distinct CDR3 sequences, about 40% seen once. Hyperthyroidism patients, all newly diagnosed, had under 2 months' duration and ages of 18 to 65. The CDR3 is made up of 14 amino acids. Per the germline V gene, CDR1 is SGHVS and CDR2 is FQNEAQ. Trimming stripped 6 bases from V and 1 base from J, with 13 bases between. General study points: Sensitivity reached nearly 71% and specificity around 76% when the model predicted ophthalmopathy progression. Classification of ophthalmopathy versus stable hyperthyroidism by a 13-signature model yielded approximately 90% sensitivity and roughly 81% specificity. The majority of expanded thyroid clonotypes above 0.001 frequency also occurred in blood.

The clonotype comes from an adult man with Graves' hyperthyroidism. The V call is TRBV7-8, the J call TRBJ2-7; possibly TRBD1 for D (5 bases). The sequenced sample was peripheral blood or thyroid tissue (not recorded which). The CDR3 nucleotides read TGTGCCAGCAGTTACGGCAGGGTATCCTACGAGCAGTACTTC. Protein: CASSYGRVSYEQYF.